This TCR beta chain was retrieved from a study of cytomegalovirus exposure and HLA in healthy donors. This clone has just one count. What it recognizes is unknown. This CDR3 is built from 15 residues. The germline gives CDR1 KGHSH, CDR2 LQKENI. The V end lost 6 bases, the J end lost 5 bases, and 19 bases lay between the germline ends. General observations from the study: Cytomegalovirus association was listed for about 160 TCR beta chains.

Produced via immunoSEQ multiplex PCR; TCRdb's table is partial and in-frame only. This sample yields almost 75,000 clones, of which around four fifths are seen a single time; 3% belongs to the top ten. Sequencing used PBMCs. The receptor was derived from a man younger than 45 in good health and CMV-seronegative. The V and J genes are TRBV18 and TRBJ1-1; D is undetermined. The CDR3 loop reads CASSPRSAEVTEAFF. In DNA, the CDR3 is TGTGCCAGCTCGCCAAGGTCCGCCGAGGTAACTGAAGCTTTCTTT.